This TCR beta chain was captured in a study of T cells in Graves' hyperthyroidism and ophthalmopathy. Study observations and caveats: Clonotypes that were expanded in thyroid above 0.001 mostly appeared in blood too.

Amplified TCR beta CDR3 regions derived from RNA transcripts. Researchers ran a first-round RT-PCR on the TCR CDR3 using the HTBI primer set. One entry per CDR3 protein results from TCRdb running MiXCR on the multiplex PCR reads. This sample has approximately 600,000 distinct CDR3 sequences; 14% to 15% occur once, and the top ten carry approximately 4.2%. This CDR3 is built from 13 residues. Trimming stripped 6 bases from V and 6 bases from J, with 18 bases between. CDR1 DFQATT and CDR2 SNEGSKA come from the germline V gene (reference sequence). This clonotype was found many times. Its target is not known.

This TCR derives from a woman in her thirties or forties with Graves' ophthalmopathy. The V gene is TRBV20-1, the J gene TRBJ2-7; possible D gene TRBD1, 5 bases. The sample was blood. CDR3 residues: CSAGPGLRGEQYF. DNA for the CDR3: TGCAGTGCGGGGCCCGGGCTAAGGGGCGAGCAGTACTTC.